Below are 26 T cell receptor beta chains sequenced from a single sample in a study of T cells in Graves' hyperthyroidism and ophthalmopathy. It was RNA transcripts that yielded the amplified TCR beta CDR3 regions. HTBI primers were used for first-round RT-PCR of the TCR CDR3. TCRdb reprocessed the multiplex PCR reads with MiXCR, giving one entry per CDR3 protein. The table shows roughly 240,000 distinct CDR3 sequences, with over 20% occurring only once. Sequencing was done on a sample of blood. The receptors derive from a woman aged 40 to 55 with Graves' ophthalmopathy.

There are many counts of this clonotype. V and J are TRBV29-1 and TRBJ2-2; 10 bases fit TRBD2. CDR1 is SQVTM and CDR2 is ANQGSEA in the germline V gene. Trimming cost V 6 bases and J 6 bases; bases outside gene matches: 10. The CDR3 consists of 15 residues. In DNA form, the CDR3 reads TGCAGCGTCCACTCTAGCGGGAGCATAGCCGGGGAGCTGTTTTTT. Its translation: CSVHSSGSIAGELFF.

About this clonotype: The junction shows a germline mismatch at one end, possibly a read error. V and J are TRBV28 and TRBJ1-2; D remains unclear. The CDR3 runs 12 residues. The V gene's germline CDR1 is MDHEN and CDR2 SYDVKM. The CDR3 region has the DNA TGTGCCAGCAATTTTAGTAACTATGGCTACAACTTC. It specifies CASNFSNYGYNF.

This clonotype occurred many times. The chain uses TRBV12-3 or TRBV12-4 and TRBJ1-2; D is unclear. This CDR3 spans 14 amino acids. V gave up 6 bases and J gave up 4 bases, with 15 bases separating them. CDR3 DNA sequence: TGTGCCAGCAGCAGGACGGATGGCACCTATGGCTACACCTTC. As protein: CASSRTDGTYGYTF.

Many counts were recorded for this clonotype. This rearrangement joins TRBV30 to TRBJ1-1; TRBD1 is a possible D gene (6 bases). From germline, CDR1 is GTSNPN and CDR2 SVGIG (reference sequence). The CDR3 is 13 amino acids. The V end lost 7 bases, the J end lost 1 base, and 13 bases lay between the germline ends. The CDR3 DNA reads TGTGCCTCCTGGGGACATCCGAACACTGAAGCTTTCTTT. As protein: CASWGHPNTEAFF.

This clonotype came up a few times. The chain carries TRBV30 and TRBJ1-1; D uncertain. The V gene lost 3 bases and the J gene lost 11 bases, with 13 bases spanning the gap. Germline values: CDR1 GTSNPN, CDR2 SVGIG (reference sequence). The CDR3 extends over 11 amino acids. The CDR3 bases are TGTGCCTGGAGGGTAACCCCGGCGGCTTTCTTT. Amino acid sequence: CAWRVTPAAFF.

This clonotype was seen at least ten times. This chain connects TRBV7-9 to TRBJ1-1; the D gene is possibly TRBD1 (6 bases). V lost 5 bases, J lost 6 bases, and 19 bases lay in between. The germline gives CDR1 SEHNR, CDR2 FQNEAQ (reference sequence). This CDR3 has 15 amino acids. The chain's CDR3 is CASSVVQGPGAEAFF. The CDR3 nucleotides read TGTGCCAGCAGCGTAGTCCAGGGGCCGGGCGCTGAAGCTTTCTTT.

The chain recombines TRBV11-2 with TRBJ2-7, with 8 bases identical to TRBD1. CDR1 SGHAT and CDR2 FQNNGV come from the germline V gene. V trimming: 1 base; J trimming: 3 bases; junction bases outside the gene matches: 2. The CDR3 sequence is 14 residues long. The DNA of the CDR3 is TGTGCCAGCAGCTTAGGGGACAGGAACTACGAGCAGTACTTC. It encodes CASSLGDRNYEQYF. Looking up the rest from reference TRBV11-2 and TRBJ2-7 gives the full variable domain: EAGVAQSPRYKIIEKRQSVAFWCNPISGHATLYWYQQILGQGPKLLIQFQNNGVVDDSQLPKDRFSAERLKGVDSTLKIQPAKLEDSAVYLCASSLGDRNYEQYFGPGTRLTVT.

This chain uses TRBV12-3 or TRBV12-4 with TRBJ1-5; D remains ambiguous. This CDR3 has 16 residues. The ends were cut back, 1 base at V and 6 bases at J, with 16 bases in the middle. CDR3 nucleotide sequence: TGTGCCAGCAGTTTAGGTCCTCCTAGATCGGGTCAGCCCCAGCATTTT. It specifies CASSLGPPRSGQPQHF.

The chain carries TRBV30 and TRBJ1-2, with no clear D. The CDR3 contains 13 residues. The V gene's germline CDR1 is GTSNPN and CDR2 SVGIG (reference sequence). V lost 2 bases to trimming and J lost 1 base, with 8 bases between them. CDR3 nucleotides: TGTGCCTGGAGTCCCGGAGGTAACTATGGCTACACCTTC. Translating it yields CAWSPGGNYGYTF. Filled out from reference TRBV30 and TRBJ1-2, the complete variable domain reads SQTIHQWPATLVQPVGSPLSLECTVEGTSNPNLYWYRQAAGRGLQLLFYSVGIGQISSEVPQNLSASRPQDRQFILSSKKLLLSDSGFYLCAWSPGGNYGYTFGSGTRLTVV.

The rearrangement joins TRBV5-1 to TRBJ1-2; TRBD1 might be the D (6 bases). The V end lost 1 base, the J end lost 2 bases, and 12 bases lay between the germline ends. The CDR3 runs to 15 residues. Per the germline V gene, CDR1 is SGHRS and CDR2 is YFSETQ. The DNA for the CDR3 is TGCGCCAGCAGCTTGAGTTTCAGGGGAAACTATGGCTACACCTTC. Protein: CASSLSFRGNYGYTF.

This chain connects TRBV6-1 to TRBJ1-2; D ambiguous. The CDR3 extends over 14 amino acids. V was pared by 7 bases and J by 8 bases, with 20 bases between. Germline V CDR1 and CDR2: MNHNS, SASEGT. The CDR3 region is CASMPEQTYGGYTF. The CDR3 nucleotides are TGTGCCAGCATGCCGGAGCAAACATATGGCGGCTACACCTTC.

At least ten counts were recorded for this clonotype. The CDR3 loop is CASSLCRVRGSWNTEAFF. In DNA, the CDR3 is TGTGCCAGCAGTTTATGCCGAGTCAGGGGGTCGTGGAACACTGAAGCTTTCTTT. J is TRBJ1-1 and V is TRBV28; 7 bases agree with TRBD1. Germline CDR1 MDHEN, CDR2 SYDVKM. Germline trimming cut 0 bases from V and 1 base from J; bases unmatched to any gene: 11. This CDR3 contains 18 residues.

This clonotype was seen ten or more times. The rearrangement uses TRBV30 and TRBJ2-7; the D gene is possibly TRBD2 (5 bases). This CDR3 spans 12 amino acids. CDR1 is GTSNPN, CDR2 SVGIG, per germline (reference sequence). Trimming stripped 0 bases from V and 2 bases from J, with 5 bases between. CDR3 sequence (DNA): TGTGCCTGGAGTGTACTAGCCTACGAGCAGTACTTC. This codes for CAWSVLAYEQYF.

The sample holds many counts of this clonotype. V gene TRBV27 combines with J gene TRBJ2-7; tentative D call: TRBD2 (5 bases). Germline V CDR1 and CDR2: MNHEY, SMNVEV (reference sequence). The CDR3 loop spans 16 amino acids. The V and J ends lost 4 bases and 0 bases respectively, with 16 bases between them. CDR3 bases: TGTGCCAGCAGTTCACTAAAAGCGGAACACTCCTACGAGCAGTACTTC. Translation: CASSSLKAEHSYEQYF.

This clonotype has a count of ten or more. Written as DNA, the CDR3 is TGTGCCAGCAGTCTCCACGACCCCTCTGGAAACACCATATATTTT. Amino acid sequence: CASSLHDPSGNTIYF. The chain employs TRBV12-3 or TRBV12-4 and TRBJ1-3, with no clear D. Trimming stripped 5 bases from V and 0 bases from J, with 11 bases between. The CDR3 extends over 15 amino acids.

This clonotype was seen at least ten times. This may arise from a read error, as a much more abundant clone is one base away. The CDR3 DNA follows: TGTGCCAGCAAACCACTGTCGACAGGGGTCTACACTGAAGCTTTCTTT. It encodes CASKPLSTGVYTEAFF. V gene TRBV27 combines with J gene TRBJ1-1; 8 bases align to TRBD1. In germline, CDR1 is MNHEY, CDR2 SMNVEV (reference sequence). CDR3 length equals 16 residues. With V trimmed by 7 bases and J by 3 bases, 13 bases remained unmatched.

This clonotype has at least ten counts. The chain uses TRBV24-1 and TRBJ2-5; D might be TRBD1 (6 bases). Germline assignment: CDR1 KGHDR and CDR2 SFDVKD. The ends were cut back, 2 bases at V and 3 bases at J, with 12 bases in the middle. CDR3 length equals 15 residues. The CDR3 sequence is CATSDSQGGEETQYF. For the CDR3, the DNA is TGTGCCACCAGTGATTCACAGGGTGGAGAAGAGACCCAGTACTTC.

This clonotype was detected many times. V gene TRBV29-1 combines with J gene TRBJ2-7, with TRBD1 matching 7 bases. Trimming cost V 7 bases and J 2 bases; bases outside gene matches: 11. CDR3 size: 14 residues. Looked up from germline, CDR1 is SQVTM and CDR2 is ANQGSEA. In DNA form, the CDR3 reads TGCAGCGCCCGCTTCCGGGACAGAGCCTACGAGCAGTACTTC. It yields the protein CSARFRDRAYEQYF.

This clonotype was counted at least ten times. CDR3 region: CASSPWTGFTYEQYF. The CDR3 bases are TGTGCCAGCAGTCCGTGGACAGGGTTTACCTACGAGCAGTACTTC. V usage is TRBV28 and J usage is TRBJ2-7; 8 positions agree with TRBD1. V was clipped by 5 bases and J by 2 bases; unmatched bases: 8. CDR3 length: 15 amino acids. CDR1 is MDHEN, CDR2 SYDVKM, per germline.

This clonotype was counted at least ten times. The genes are TRBV20-1 and TRBJ2-5; 11 bases agree with TRBD2. Trimming cost V 5 bases and J 2 bases; bases outside gene matches: 10. This CDR3 contains 16 residues. Germline V lookup: CDR1 DFQATT, CDR2 SNEGSKA (reference sequence). The DNA for the CDR3 is TGCAGTGCTCCCGGACTAGCGGGCATTTCACAAGAGACCCAGTACTTC. Protein sequence: CSAPGLAGISQETQYF.

Many counts were recorded for this clonotype. The V call is TRBV3-1, the J call TRBJ1-3; D call uncertain. Germline CDR1 and CDR2: LGHDT and YNNKEL (reference sequence). CDR3 length equals 15 residues. V was shortened by 3 bases and J by 0 bases, with 9 bases between the two germline ends. CDR3 nucleotides: TGTGCCAGCAGCCAGGGGTCGAACTCTGGAAACACCATATATTTT. This gives the protein CASSQGSNSGNTIYF.

This clonotype was counted at least ten times. This chain uses TRBV20-1 with TRBJ1-1, with D unresolved. The germline V gene has CDR1 DFQATT and CDR2 SNEGSKA (reference sequence). CDR3 size: 12 residues. V lost 7 bases, J lost 0 bases, and 9 bases lay in between. CDR3 bases: TGCAGTGTGACGATAGTGAACACTGAAGCTTTCTTT. It yields the protein CSVTIVNTEAFF.

V gene TRBV27 combines with J gene TRBJ2-3; D is perhaps TRBD2 (5 bases). The CDR3 is made up of 12 amino acids. The ends were cut back, 3 bases at V and 6 bases at J, with 7 bases in the middle. The germline gives CDR1 MNHEY, CDR2 SMNVEV (reference sequence). The CDR3 region has the DNA TGTGCCAGCAGTTTCCCGGGGGATACGCAGTATTTT. It encodes CASSFPGDTQYF.

There are many counts of this clonotype. The chain uses TRBV12-3 or TRBV12-4 and TRBJ2-5; tentatively, D is TRBD2 (6 bases). Deletions cut 6 bases from V and 1 base from J, with 9 bases between. This CDR3 comprises 13 residues. In nucleotides, the CDR3 is TGTGCCAGCAGCCGCGGGACCCAAGAGACCCAGTACTTC. Encoded protein: CASSRGTQETQYF.

The rearrangement uses TRBV28 and TRBJ1-1; D is undetermined. The germline V gene encodes CDR1 MDHEN and CDR2 SYDVKM. This CDR3 region has 11 residues. The V and J ends lost 5 bases and 5 bases respectively, with 6 bases between them. CDR3 nucleotides: TGTGCCAGCAGTATAAAGACTGAAGCTTTCTTT. It encodes CASSIKTEAFF.

This clonotype turned up a few times. This chain joins TRBV30 and TRBJ2-5; D is undetermined. CDR3 size: 16 residues. Germline CDR1 is GTSNPN and CDR2 is SVGIG (reference sequence). V lost 5 bases to trimming and J lost 1 base, with 20 bases between them. As DNA, the CDR3 is TGTGCCTGGGGCGGCCTTTTTTTGGGGTTCCAAGAGACCCAGTACTTC. It is translated as CAWGGLFLGFQETQYF.